Listed below are T cell receptor beta chains from one sample, sequenced in a study of blood T cell repertoires in COVID-19. Data came from immunoSEQ multiplex PCR; TCRdb stores just in-frame clones and leaves some out. The sample includes roughly 200,000 clones, over 80% seen only once; the top ten take around a tenth. The specimen was PBMCs or T cells enriched from blood (not recorded which). These receptors were obtained from a man between 18 and 35 years old with acute COVID-19. Each CDR3 is given with its conserved first and last residue. D genes are given only for firm matches. The size of a clone is reported for some rows only, either as once, few or many, or as a class for expanded clones.

>TRBJ1-1|TRBV9|13|.|.
TGTGCCAGCAGCGTCCCCTCAGGGGCTGAAGCTTTCTTT
CASSVPSGAEAFF
>TRBJ2-5|TRBV6-1|18|TRBD2|.
TGTGCCAGCAGTGAAGTTTTGGGACTAGCGGGAGCCCCAGAGACCCAGTACTTC
CASSEVLGLAGAPETQYF
>TRBJ2-3|TRBV19|15|.|.
TGTGCCAGTAGTTCGAGGGCCCAGAACACAGATACGCAGTATTTT
CASSSRAQNTDTQYF
>TRBJ2-1|TRBV5-1|12|TRBD1|.
TGCGCCAGCCGGGACAGCGAATTTGAGCAGTTCTTC
CASRDSEFEQFF
>TRBJ2-5|TRBV28|17|.|.
TGTGCCAGCAACCAGGGGGACTTCAGAAGGGGGCAAGAGACCCAGTACTTC
CASNQGDFRRGQETQYF
>TRBJ1-6|TRBV29-1|14|TRBD1|.
TGCAGCGTTACGTTGGACAGGGGCAATTCACCCCTCCACTTT
CSVTLDRGNSPLHF
>TRBJ2-7|TRBV7-6|14|TRBD2|once
TGTGCCAGCAGCTCCCTAGCGGGAGACCACGAGCAGTACTTC
CASSSLAGDHEQYF
>TRBJ2-7|TRBV5-8|13|TRBD1|.
TGTGCCAGCGGCCGGGACAGGGGCTACGAGCAGTACTTC
CASGRDRGYEQYF
>TRBJ2-5|TRBV7-9|15|TRBD1|.
TGTGCCAGCAGCAAGGGACAGGGTAGAGAAGAGACCCAGTACTTC
CASSKGQGREETQYF
>TRBJ2-3|TRBV7-7|17|TRBD1|.
TGTGCTAGCAGCCAAGGGACAGTATGGTCTAGCACAGATACGCAGTATTTT
CASSQGTVWSSTDTQYF
>TRBJ1-4|TRBV11-2|16|.|.
TGTGCCAGCAGCTTAGTTTCTACAGGCCATAATGAAAAACTGTTTTTT
CASSLVSTGHNEKLFF
>TRBJ2-2|TRBV24-1|15|TRBD1|.
TGTGCCACCAGTGAACCGGACAGGGATACCGGGGAGCTGTTTTTT
CATSEPDRDTGELFF